This TCR beta chain was captured by sequencing in a study of T cells in Graves' hyperthyroidism and ophthalmopathy. About this clonotype: Its specificity is unknown.

This CDR3 comprises 13 residues. Germline CDR1 is SQVTM and CDR2 is ANQGSEA. V shed 6 bases and J 7 bases; nucleotides not matched to a gene: 8. Amplified TCR beta CDR3 regions derived from RNA transcripts. During a first-round RT-PCR of the TCR CDR3, the HTBI primer set was used. MiXCR, run by TCRdb on the multiplex PCR reads, gives a single entry per CDR3 protein. The sample contains 530,000 or so distinct CDR3 sequences, around 45% of which appear only once. Regarding the study as a whole: The model's output predicted ophthalmopathy at a median of roughly seven months prior to onset.

The V gene is TRBV29-1, the J gene TRBJ1-2; 10 nucleotides match TRBD1. The TCR sequence derives from a young woman with Graves' hyperthyroidism. The sample taken for sequencing was peripheral blood or thyroid tissue (not recorded which). CDR3 loop: CSVETGGSVGYTF. Written as DNA, the CDR3 is TGCAGCGTCGAGACAGGGGGCTCTGTTGGCTACACCTTC.